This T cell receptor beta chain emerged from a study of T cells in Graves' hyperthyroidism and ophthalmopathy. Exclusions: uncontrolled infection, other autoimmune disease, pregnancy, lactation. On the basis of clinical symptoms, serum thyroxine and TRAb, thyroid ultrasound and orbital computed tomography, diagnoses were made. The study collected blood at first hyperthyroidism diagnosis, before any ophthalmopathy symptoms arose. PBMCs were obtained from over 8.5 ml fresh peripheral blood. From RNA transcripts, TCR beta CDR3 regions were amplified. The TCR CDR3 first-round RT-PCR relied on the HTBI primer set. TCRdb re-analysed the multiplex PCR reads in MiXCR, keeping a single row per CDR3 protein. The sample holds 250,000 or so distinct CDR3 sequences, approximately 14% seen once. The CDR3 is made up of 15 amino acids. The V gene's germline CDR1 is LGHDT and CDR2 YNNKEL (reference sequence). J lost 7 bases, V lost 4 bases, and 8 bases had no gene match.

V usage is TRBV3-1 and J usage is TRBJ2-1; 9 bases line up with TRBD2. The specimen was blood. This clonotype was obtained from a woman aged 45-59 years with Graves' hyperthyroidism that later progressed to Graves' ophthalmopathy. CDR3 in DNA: TGTGCCAGCAGCCTCCGGAGTAGCGGGAGAAATGAGCAGTTCTTC. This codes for CASSLRSSGRNEQFF.